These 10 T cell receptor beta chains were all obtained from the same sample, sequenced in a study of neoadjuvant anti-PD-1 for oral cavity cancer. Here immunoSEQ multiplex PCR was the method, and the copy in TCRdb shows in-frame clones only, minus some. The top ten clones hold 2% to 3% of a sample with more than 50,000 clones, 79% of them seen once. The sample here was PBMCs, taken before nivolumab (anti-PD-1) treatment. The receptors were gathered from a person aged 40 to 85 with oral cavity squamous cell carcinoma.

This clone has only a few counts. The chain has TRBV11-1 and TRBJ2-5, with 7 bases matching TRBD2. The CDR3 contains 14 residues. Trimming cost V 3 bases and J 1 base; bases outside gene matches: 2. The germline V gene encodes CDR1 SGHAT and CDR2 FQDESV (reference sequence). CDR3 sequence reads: CASSLGLLQETQYF. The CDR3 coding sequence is TGTGCCAGCAGCTTGGGACTACTCCAAGAGACCCAGTACTTC.

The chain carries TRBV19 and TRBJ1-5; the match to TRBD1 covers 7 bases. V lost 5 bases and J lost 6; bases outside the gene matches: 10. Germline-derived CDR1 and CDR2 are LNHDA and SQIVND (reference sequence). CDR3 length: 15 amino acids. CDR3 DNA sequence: TGTGCCAGTAGTCCGAACCCAGGGGGAGGTCAGCCCCAGCATTTT. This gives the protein CASSPNPGGGQPQHF. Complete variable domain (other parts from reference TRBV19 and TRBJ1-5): DGGITQSPKYLFRKEGQNVTLSCEQNLNHDAMYWYRQDPGQGLRLIYYSQIVNDFQKGDIAEGYSVSREKKESFPLTVTSAQKNPTAFYLCASSPNPGGGQPQHFGDGTRLSIL.

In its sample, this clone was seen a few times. The CDR3 spells CASTAQGTSGTGELFF. CDR3 nucleotides: TGTGCCAGTACCGCCCAGGGGACTAGCGGCACCGGGGAGCTGTTTTTT. The chain recombines TRBV19 with TRBJ2-2, with 11 bases identical to TRBD2. Looked up from germline, CDR1 is LNHDA and CDR2 is SQIVND (reference sequence). The CDR3 consists of 16 residues. Losses at the gene ends were 7 bases for V and 4 bases for J; bases not matched to a gene: 8.

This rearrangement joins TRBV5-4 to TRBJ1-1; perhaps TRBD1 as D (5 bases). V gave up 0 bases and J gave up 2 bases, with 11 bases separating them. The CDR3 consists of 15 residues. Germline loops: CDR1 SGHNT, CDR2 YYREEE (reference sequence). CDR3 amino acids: CASSLERGINTEAFF. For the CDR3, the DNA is TGTGCCAGCAGCTTGGAGCGGGGGATAAACACTGAAGCTTTCTTT.

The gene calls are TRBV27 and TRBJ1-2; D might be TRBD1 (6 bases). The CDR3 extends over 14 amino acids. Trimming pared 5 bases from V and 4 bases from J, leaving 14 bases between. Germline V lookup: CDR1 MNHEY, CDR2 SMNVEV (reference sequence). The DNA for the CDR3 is TGTGCCAGCAGTAGCACTCAGACAGGCTATGGCTACACCTTC. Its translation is CASSSTQTGYGYTF.

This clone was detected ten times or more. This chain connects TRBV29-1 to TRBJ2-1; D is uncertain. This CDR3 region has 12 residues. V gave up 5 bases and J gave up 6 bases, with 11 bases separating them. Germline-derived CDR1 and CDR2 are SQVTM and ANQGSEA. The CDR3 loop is CSVPKVGNEQFF. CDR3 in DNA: TGCAGCGTTCCAAAGGTTGGCAATGAGCAGTTCTTC.

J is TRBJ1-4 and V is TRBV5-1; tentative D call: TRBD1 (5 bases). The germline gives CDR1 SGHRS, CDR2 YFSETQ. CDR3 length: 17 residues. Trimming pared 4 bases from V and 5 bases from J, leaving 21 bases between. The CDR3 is CASSGGTLRQKNEKLFF. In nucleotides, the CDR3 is TGCGCCAGCAGCGGGGGGACCTTAAGACAGAAGAATGAAAAACTGTTTTTT.

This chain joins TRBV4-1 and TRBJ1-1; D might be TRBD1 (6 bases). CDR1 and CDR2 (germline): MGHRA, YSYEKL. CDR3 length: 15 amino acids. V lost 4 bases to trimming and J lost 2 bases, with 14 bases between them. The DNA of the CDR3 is TGCGCCAGCAGCCCTCTACAGGGATCTAACACTGAAGCTTTCTTT. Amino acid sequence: CASSPLQGSNTEAFF.

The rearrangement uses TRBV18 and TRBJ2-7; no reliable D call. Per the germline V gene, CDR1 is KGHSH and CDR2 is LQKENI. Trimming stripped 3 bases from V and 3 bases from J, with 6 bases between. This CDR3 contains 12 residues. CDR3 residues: CASSPNNYEQYF. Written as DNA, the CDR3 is TGTGCCAGCTCACCGAACAACTACGAGCAGTACTTC.

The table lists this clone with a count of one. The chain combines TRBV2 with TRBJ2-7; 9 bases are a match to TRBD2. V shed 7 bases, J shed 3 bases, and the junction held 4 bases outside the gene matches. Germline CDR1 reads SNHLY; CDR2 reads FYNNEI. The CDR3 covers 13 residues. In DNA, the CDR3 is TGTGCCAGCAAGGAGCGGGGGGTCTACGAGCAGTACTTC. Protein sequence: CASKERGVYEQYF. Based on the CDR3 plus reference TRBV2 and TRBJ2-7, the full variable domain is EPEVTQTPSHQVTQMGQEVILRCVPISNHLYFYWYRQILGQKVEFLVSFYNNEISEKSEIFDDQFSVERPDGSNFTLKIRSTKLEDSAMYFCASKERGVYEQYFGPGTRLTVT.